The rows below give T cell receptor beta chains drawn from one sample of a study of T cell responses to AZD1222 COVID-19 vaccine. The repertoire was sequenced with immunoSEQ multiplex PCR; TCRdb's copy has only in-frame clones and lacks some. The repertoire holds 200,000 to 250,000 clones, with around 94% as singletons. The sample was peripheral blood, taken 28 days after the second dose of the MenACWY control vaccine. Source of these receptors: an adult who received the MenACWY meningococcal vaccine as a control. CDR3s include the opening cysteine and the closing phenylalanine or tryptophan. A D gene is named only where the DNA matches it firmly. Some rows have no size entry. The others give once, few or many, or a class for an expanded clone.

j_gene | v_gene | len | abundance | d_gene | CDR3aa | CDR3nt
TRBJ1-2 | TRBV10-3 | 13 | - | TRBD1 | CAISPGQDYGYTF | TGTGCCATCAGTCCAGGACAGGACTATGGCTACACCTTC
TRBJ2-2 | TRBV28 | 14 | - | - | CASNSGTETGELFF | TGTGCCAGCAATAGTGGGACCGAAACCGGGGAGCTGTTTTTT
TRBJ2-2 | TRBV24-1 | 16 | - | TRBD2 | CATSGTSGANTGELFF | TGTGCCACCAGCGGGACTAGCGGGGCGAACACCGGGGAGCTGTTTTTT
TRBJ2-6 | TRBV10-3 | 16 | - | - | CAISESRGSGANVLTF | TGTGCCATCAGTGAGTCTCGGGGCTCTGGGGCCAACGTCCTGACTTTC
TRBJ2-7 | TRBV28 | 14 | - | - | CASAGVKSSYEQYF | TGTGCCAGCGCCGGTGTGAAGAGCTCCTACGAGCAGTACTTC
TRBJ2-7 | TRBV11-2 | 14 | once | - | CASSLGSGSYEQYF | TGTGCCAGCAGCTTAGGATCGGGCTCCTACGAGCAGTACTTC
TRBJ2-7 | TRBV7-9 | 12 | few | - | CASSRDIYEQYF | TGTGCCAGCAGCCGGGACATCTACGAGCAGTACTTC
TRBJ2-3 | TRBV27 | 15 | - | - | CASSSTGSSTDTQYF | TGTGCCAGCAGTTCAACAGGTTCTAGCACAGATACGCAGTATTTT
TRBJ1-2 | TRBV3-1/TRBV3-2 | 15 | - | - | CASSQGPTAGEGYTF | TGTGCCAGCAGCCAAGGGCCGACAGCCGGGGAGGGCTACACCTTC
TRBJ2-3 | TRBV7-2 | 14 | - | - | CASSPPGRSDTQYF | TGTGCCAGCAGCCCCCCGGGGCGTTCAGATACGCAGTATTTT
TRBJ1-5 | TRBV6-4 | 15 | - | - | CASSDSFDPNQPQHF | TGTGCCAGCAGTGACTCTTTTGACCCTAATCAGCCCCAGCATTTT
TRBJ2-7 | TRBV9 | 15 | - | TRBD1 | CASSPGTGVVYEQYF | TGTGCCAGCAGCCCTGGGACAGGGGTGGTCTACGAGCAGTACTTC
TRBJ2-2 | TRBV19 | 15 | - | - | CASSPLAIVTGELFF | TGTGCCAGTAGTCCACTGGCGATCGTCACCGGGGAGCTGTTTTTT